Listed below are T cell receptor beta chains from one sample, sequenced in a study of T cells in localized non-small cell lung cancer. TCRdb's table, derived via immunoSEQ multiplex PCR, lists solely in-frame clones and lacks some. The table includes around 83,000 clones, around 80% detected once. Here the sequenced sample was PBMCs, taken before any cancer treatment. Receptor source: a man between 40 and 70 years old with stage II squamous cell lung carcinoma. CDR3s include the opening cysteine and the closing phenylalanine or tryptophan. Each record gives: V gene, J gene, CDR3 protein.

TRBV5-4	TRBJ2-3	CASSLESDTQYF
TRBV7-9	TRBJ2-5	CASSLVEETQYF
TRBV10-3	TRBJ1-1	CAISEWGGQTNTEAFF
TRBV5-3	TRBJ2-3	CARSLIRVSTDTQYF
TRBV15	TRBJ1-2	CATSIGGGGYGYTF
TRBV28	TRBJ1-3	CASSPLRGQGANTIYF
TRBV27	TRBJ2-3	CASWTGYSTDTQYF
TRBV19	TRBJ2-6	CASSIAPNVLTF
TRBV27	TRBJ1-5	CASRAGQDRPQHF
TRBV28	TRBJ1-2	CASSLWAANYGYTF
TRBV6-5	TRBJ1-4	CASSKQGSNEKLFF
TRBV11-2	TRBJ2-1	CASSLQAGGTLYNEQFF
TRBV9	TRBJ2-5	CASSAGTTVEETQYF
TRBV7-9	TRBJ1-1	CASSSLIGTEAFF
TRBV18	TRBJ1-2	CASSPGAGGSGGYTF
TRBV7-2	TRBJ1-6	CASSLALVNSPLHF
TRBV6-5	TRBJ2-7	CASSYRPGGTYEQYF
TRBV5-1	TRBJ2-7	CASSSRDRGGYEQYF
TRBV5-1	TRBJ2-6	CASSYGGVENVLTF
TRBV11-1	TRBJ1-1	CASSLPRGYSTEAFF
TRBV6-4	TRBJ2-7	CASSDSKVREGREGEQYF
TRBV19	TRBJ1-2	CASQDGGGGYGYTF
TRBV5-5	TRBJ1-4	CASSLDLGTAYEKLFF
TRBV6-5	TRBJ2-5	CASSALGRGSETQYF
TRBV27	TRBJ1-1	CASSAGGTEAFF
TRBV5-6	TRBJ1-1	CASSFTQGLNTEAFF
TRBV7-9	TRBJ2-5	CASSYSSGGETQYF
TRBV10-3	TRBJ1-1	CAIREGNTEAFF
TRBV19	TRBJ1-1	CASGGSGQVNTEAFF
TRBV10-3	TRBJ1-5	CAISEGWDSPNQPQHF